This TCR beta chain derives from a study of metastatic and nonmetastatic thyroid tumors. Study information: The study looked at repertoires side by side in blood and in tumor or nodule tissue from malignant and benign thyroid patients.

The ends were cut back, 7 bases at V and 4 bases at J, with 16 bases in the middle. The CDR3 is 13 residues long. The germline CDR1 and CDR2 sequences are SQVTM and ANQGSEA. With respect to this clone: Antigen unknown. This may be a read error, as it is one base from a much larger clone.

Each patient went into thyroid surgery without having received any treatment. General study results and limits: When malignant thyroid tumors were compared with benign nodules, TCR beta diversity was reportedly significantly higher in the malignant tumors. This held in both blood and tumor samples.

As handled by the study authors: The authors used CDR3 differences across clinicopathological groups to build a distant-metastasis classifier for papillary thyroid cancer. Using MiXCR, TCRdb re-called clones from the PCR reads. Clone size and V and J calls follow TCRdb, not the original study. The sample lists about 15,000 clones, just under 35% occurring once. This chain connects TRBV29-1 to TRBJ1-2; D remains ambiguous. The specimen was tumor tissue. This sequence originates from a male donor with papillary thyroid cancer or a benign thyroid nodule (not recorded which). Some clones in this sample may be carry-over from other donors' samples. Written as DNA, the CDR3 is TGCAGCGCCCCGGCCGAGGAGAGCTATGGCTACACCTTC. This sequence encodes CSAPAEESYGYTF. Drawing the rest from reference TRBV29-1 and TRBJ1-2, the complete variable domain is SAVISQKPSRDICQRGTSLTIQCQVDSQVTMMFWYRQQPGQSLTLIATANQGSEATYESGFVIDKFPISRPNLTFSTLTVSNMSPEDSSIYLCSAPAEESYGYTFGSGTRLTVV.